The 29 T cell receptor beta chains presented below share a single source sample, sequenced in a study of graft-versus-host responses after intestinal transplantation. Sequencing was performed with immunoSEQ multiplex PCR; in TCRdb, only in-frame clones are kept and a portion is missing. The table records more than 65,000 clones, roughly 89% of them present only once. These receptors' targets are unknown. This material consisted of unstimulated CD4+ T cells sorted from spleen or lymph node cells, taken before intestinal transplant. The receptors were sampled from a human donor who received an intestinal transplant.

This chain uses TRBV5-1 with TRBJ2-6; possibly TRBD2 for D (5 bases). CDR1 is SGHRS and CDR2 is YFSETQ in the germline V gene. CDR3 length equals 15 residues. The V gene lost 0 bases and the J gene lost 2 bases, with 6 bases spanning the gap. CDR3 nucleotides: TGCGCCAGCAGCTTGGGAGGGACTGGGGCCAACGTCCTGACTTTC. It yields the protein CASSLGGTGANVLTF. The variable domain in full, with the rest retrieved from reference TRBV5-1 and TRBJ2-6, is KAGVTQTPRYLIKTRGQQVTLSCSPISGHRSVSWYQQTPGQGLQFLFEYFSETQRNKGNFPGRFSGRQFSNSRSEMNVSTLELGDSALYLCASSLGGTGANVLTFGAGSRLTVL.

This rearrangement joins TRBV27 to TRBJ1-1; TRBD1 agrees at 7 bases. The CDR3 is 15 residues long. The trim removed 5 bases at V and 4 bases at J, leaving 10 bases unmatched. The germline CDR1 and CDR2 sequences are MNHEY and SMNVEV (reference sequence). The CDR3 spells CASSPRQGWGTEAFF. CDR3 DNA: TGTGCCAGCAGTCCCCGACAGGGATGGGGCACTGAAGCTTTCTTT.

V and J are TRBV5-1 and TRBJ2-1; tentatively, D is TRBD1 (6 bases). Germline V gene data show CDR1 as SGHRS and CDR2 as YFSETQ. The CDR3 has 17 amino acids. Trimming shortened V by 5 bases and J by 0 bases, and 18 bases separated the two germline ends. This CDR3 is CASRSPGHQSSYNEQFF. CDR3 in DNA: TGCGCCAGCAGGAGCCCGGGACACCAGAGCTCCTACAATGAGCAGTTCTTC.

The CDR3 DNA sequence: TGTGCCACCAGCAGAGAGCGGGCCTCTCTGGGGGGGACCCAGTACTTC. It encodes CATSRERASLGGTQYF. The genes are TRBV15 and TRBJ2-5, with D perhaps TRBD2 (6 bases). V lost 0 bases and J lost 7, with 18 bases in between. Looked up from germline, CDR1 is LNHNV and CDR2 is YYDKDF (reference sequence). This CDR3 has 16 residues.

J is TRBJ2-7 and V is TRBV29-1, with 7 nucleotides matching TRBD1. The germline V gene has CDR1 SQVTM and CDR2 ANQGSEA. The V gene end was trimmed by 7 bases and the J gene end by 1 base; junction bases not matched to a gene: 13. This CDR3 has 15 amino acids. CDR3 DNA: TGCAGCGGCATCCTACAGGGGACCCATTCCTACGAGCAGTACTTC. It specifies CSGILQGTHSYEQYF.

This chain joins TRBV11-2 and TRBJ1-4, with 7 bases matching TRBD1. The V gene end was trimmed by 6 bases and the J gene end by 8 bases; junction bases not matched to a gene: 12. Germline V gene data show CDR1 as SGHAT and CDR2 as FQNNGV. There are 15 residues in the CDR3. The CDR3 loop is CASRPNRGGGEKLFF. CDR3 nucleotide sequence: TGTGCCAGCAGACCTAACAGGGGCGGAGGGGAAAAACTGTTTTTT.

The chain recombines TRBV6-5 with TRBJ2-5, with a tentative D call TRBD1 (5 bases). The CDR3 is 15 amino acids. V gave up 0 bases and J gave up 5 bases, with 13 bases separating them. Germline V gene data show CDR1 as MNHEY and CDR2 as SVGAGI. CDR3 sequence: CASSYSGQGWETQYF. For the CDR3, the DNA is TGTGCCAGCAGTTACTCGGGTCAGGGCTGGGAGACCCAGTACTTC.

This clone turned up a few times. The rearrangement uses TRBV2 and TRBJ2-7, with 9 bases that match TRBD1. V trimming: 5 bases; J trimming: 2 bases; junction bases outside the gene matches: 4. The CDR3 has 14 amino acids. Germline V gives CDR1 SNHLY, CDR2 FYNNEI. The CDR3 protein is CASSRTGATYEQYF. In nucleotides, the CDR3 is TGTGCCAGCAGTCGGACAGGGGCGACCTACGAGCAGTACTTC.

This clone was seen once. The chain couples TRBV6-1 to TRBJ1-1, with a possible D match to TRBD1 (5 bases). Trimming removed 2 bases at V and 5 bases at J, with 15 bases between. CDR3 length: 15 residues. The germline CDR1 and CDR2 sequences are MNHNS and SASEGT. Here the CDR3 DNA reads TGTGCCAGCAGTGAACCCCCGTCAGGGAAAACTGAAGCTTTCTTT. It is translated as CASSEPPSGKTEAFF.

This rearrangement joins TRBV28 to TRBJ1-2, with TRBD1 as a possible D gene (6 bases). This CDR3 is built from 13 residues. Germline CDR1 reads MDHEN; CDR2 reads SYDVKM. V lost 8 bases and J lost 4, with 14 bases in between. CDR3 sequence: CASRGGSRYGYTF. In DNA, the CDR3 is TGTGCCAGCCGAGGGGGTTCTCGCTATGGCTACACCTTC.

The chain's CDR3 is CASDSGLNTGELFF. The CDR3 DNA is TGCGCCAGCGATTCAGGTCTCAACACCGGGGAGCTGTTTTTT. The chain uses TRBV5-1 and TRBJ2-2; D is unresolved. Trimming removed 7 bases at V and 2 bases at J, with 12 bases between. This CDR3 contains 14 residues. CDR1 is SGHRS, CDR2 YFSETQ, per germline.

The rearrangement joins TRBV2 to TRBJ2-5; the match to TRBD1 covers 10 bases. With V trimmed by 3 bases and J by 4 bases, 11 bases remained unmatched. CDR1 is SNHLY, CDR2 FYNNEI, per germline. This CDR3 region has 17 residues. The DNA of the CDR3 is TGTGCCAGCAGTGAGCCCCTTGGGACAGGGGTGTCAGAGACCCAGTACTTC. Residues: CASSEPLGTGVSETQYF.

The V call is TRBV7-6, the J call TRBJ2-1, with 9 bases identical to TRBD1. The CDR3 covers 15 residues. Unmatched junction bases numbered 9, after V lost 6 bases and J lost 6 bases. In germline, CDR1 is SGHVS, CDR2 FNYEAQ. CDR3 in DNA: TGTGCCAGCAGTAACCCGGGACAGGGAGGCAATGAGCAGTTCTTC. Translation: CASSNPGQGGNEQFF.

The chain couples TRBV2 to TRBJ2-3; D uncertain. This CDR3 contains 13 residues. Germline values: CDR1 SNHLY, CDR2 FYNNEI. Deletions cut 3 bases from V and 3 bases from J, with 7 bases between. In DNA form, the CDR3 reads TGTGCCAGCAGTGATAGAGTAACAGATACGCAGTATTTT. This gives the protein CASSDRVTDTQYF.

The genes are TRBV18 and TRBJ2-3, with D possibly matching TRBD2 (5 bases). CDR1 and CDR2 (germline): KGHSH, LQKENI. The CDR3 consists of 16 residues. Trimming cost V 2 bases and J 0 bases, with 12 bases left between them. CDR3 loop: CASSPFGGPSTDTQYF. CDR3 nucleotide sequence: TGTGCCAGCTCACCATTCGGAGGCCCGAGCACAGATACGCAGTATTTT.

The gene calls are TRBV5-1 and TRBJ1-1, with 10 bases aligning to TRBD1. The CDR3 sequence is 15 residues long. The V and J ends lost 3 bases and 3 bases, in that order; junction bases with no gene match: 5. The V gene's germline CDR1 is SGHRS and CDR2 YFSETQ. This chain's CDR3 is CASSSGTGVYTEAFF. In nucleotides, the CDR3 is TGCGCCAGCAGCTCCGGGACAGGGGTGTACACTGAAGCTTTCTTT. The full variable domain, with the rest looked up from reference TRBV5-1 and TRBJ1-1, is KAGVTQTPRYLIKTRGQQVTLSCSPISGHRSVSWYQQTPGQGLQFLFEYFSETQRNKGNFPGRFSGRQFSNSRSEMNVSTLELGDSALYLCASSSGTGVYTEAFFGQGTRLTVV.

V usage is TRBV9 and J usage is TRBJ2-1; 11 bases agree with TRBD2. The CDR3 loop spans 16 amino acids. V lost 0 bases, J lost 1 base, and 0 bases stayed unmatched. Germline V lookup: CDR1 SGDLS, CDR2 YYNGEE. CDR3 DNA sequence: TGTGCCAGCAGCGTAGTAGCGGGAGGGTCCTACAATGAGCAGTTCTTC. Amino acid sequence: CASSVVAGGSYNEQFF.

V gene TRBV5-4 combines with J gene TRBJ2-1; TRBD2 matches 9 bases. The germline CDR1 and CDR2 sequences are SGHNT and YYREEE (reference sequence). The CDR3 is 15 amino acids. The J segment lost 7 bases and the V segment lost 4 bases, leaving 9 bases of the junction unmatched. The CDR3 is CASSGISGSKNEQFF. DNA of the CDR3: TGTGCCAGCAGCGGAATTAGCGGGAGTAAAAATGAGCAGTTCTTC.

V gene TRBV19 combines with J gene TRBJ2-3; 11 bases line up with TRBD1. Germline CDR1 reads LNHDA; CDR2 reads SQIVND (reference sequence). After removal of 2 bases from V and 2 bases from J, the junction contained 9 bases not matched to a gene. This CDR3 contains 18 residues. This CDR3 is CASSIHRGQGAITDTQYF. The CDR3 region has the DNA TGTGCCAGTAGTATACACCGCGGACAGGGGGCGATCACAGATACGCAGTATTTT.

V and J are TRBV5-1 and TRBJ2-3; the D gene is possibly TRBD1 (6 bases). Germline values: CDR1 SGHRS, CDR2 YFSETQ. The V gene lost 0 bases and the J gene lost 5 bases, with 13 bases spanning the gap. The CDR3 totals 15 residues. CDR3 loop: CASSLGTATGDTQYF. The CDR3 coding sequence is TGCGCCAGCAGCTTGGGGACCGCGACAGGAGATACGCAGTATTTT. The complete variable domain, with remaining parts taken from reference TRBV5-1 and TRBJ2-3, reads KAGVTQTPRYLIKTRGQQVTLSCSPISGHRSVSWYQQTPGQGLQFLFEYFSETQRNKGNFPGRFSGRQFSNSRSEMNVSTLELGDSALYLCASSLGTATGDTQYFGPGTRLTVL.

The chain is built from TRBV7-8 and TRBJ2-7; TRBD2 matches 8 bases. The CDR3 has 16 residues. V was pared by 1 base and J by 4 bases, with 9 bases of the junction left unmatched. Germline V CDR1 and CDR2: SGHVS, FQNEAQ. The CDR3 reads CASSLVVAGGPYEQYF. The CDR3 bases are TGTGCCAGCAGCTTAGTGGTGGCGGGAGGACCATACGAGCAGTACTTC.

The chain has TRBV6-5 and TRBJ1-5, with 8 bases identical to TRBD1. The V and J ends lost 5 bases and 3 bases, in that order; junction bases with no gene match: 3. There are 14 residues in the CDR3. Germline V lookup: CDR1 MNHEY, CDR2 SVGAGI. Here the CDR3 reads CASSRTGPNQPQHF. In DNA form, the CDR3 reads TGTGCCAGCAGTAGGACAGGGCCCAATCAGCCCCAGCATTTT.

This clone was seen only a few times. This rearrangement joins TRBV7-8 to TRBJ1-1, with a possible D match to TRBD1 (6 bases). Trimming left V 5 bases short and J 11 bases short, with 15 bases between. The CDR3 has 12 amino acids. Germline lookup yields CDR1 SGHVS and CDR2 FQNEAQ. The CDR3 nucleotides are TGTGCCAGCAGCGACCTACAGGGTAGGGCTTTCTTT. The encoded protein is CASSDLQGRAFF. Looking up the rest from reference TRBV7-8 and TRBJ1-1 gives the full variable domain: GAGVSQSPRYKVAKRGQDVALRCDPISGHVSLFWYQQALGQGPEFLTYFQNEAQLDKSGLPSDRFFAERPEGSVSTLKIQRTQQEDSAVYLCASSDLQGRAFFGQGTRLTVV.

The rearrangement links TRBV18 to TRBJ2-1, with 11 bases fitting TRBD1. The CDR3 totals 16 residues. Trimming removed 3 bases from V and 9 bases from J; junction bases left unmatched: 10. Germline values: CDR1 KGHSH, CDR2 LQKENI. The CDR3 protein is CASSPLGRDRGSEQFF. The CDR3 nucleotides are TGTGCCAGCTCACCTTTAGGGAGGGACAGGGGGAGTGAGCAGTTCTTC.

This chain connects TRBV6-1 to TRBJ2-3, with 8 bases aligning to TRBD2. V shed 4 bases and J 2 bases; nucleotides not matched to a gene: 8. The CDR3 totals 16 residues. CDR1 and CDR2 (germline): MNHNS, SASEGT. CDR3: CASSARGARFTDTQYF. Here the CDR3 DNA reads TGTGCCAGCAGTGCGCGGGGGGCGAGGTTCACAGATACGCAGTATTTT.

The chain couples TRBV5-5 to TRBJ1-6, with 8 bases matching TRBD1. Germline assignment: CDR1 SGHKS and CDR2 YYEKEE (reference sequence). This CDR3 has 15 amino acids. Trimming cost V 4 bases and J 6 bases; bases outside gene matches: 6. CDR3 DNA sequence: TGTGCCAGCAGCCCGACAGGGGAAAGTAATTCACCCCTCCACTTT. Protein: CASSPTGESNSPLHF.

The chain uses TRBV5-1 and TRBJ2-2; D uncertain. CDR3 length: 16 residues. Germline CDR1 and CDR2: SGHRS and YFSETQ. Trimming removed 4 bases at V and 6 bases at J, with 19 bases between. CDR3: CASSPNRLGQAGELFF. In DNA, the CDR3 is TGCGCCAGCAGCCCCAATAGGCTAGGCCAAGCCGGGGAGCTGTTTTTT.

The J gene is TRBJ1-1, the V gene TRBV19; no reliable D call. The CDR3 totals 14 residues. Looked up from germline, CDR1 is LNHDA and CDR2 is SQIVND (reference sequence). V lost 5 bases, J lost 4 bases, and 14 bases lay in between. The CDR3 sequence: CASSPNNPGTEAFF. The CDR3 DNA follows: TGTGCCAGTAGTCCTAACAACCCGGGCACTGAAGCTTTCTTT.

The V call is TRBV5-1, the J call TRBJ2-5; 12 bases map to TRBD2. TRBJ2-7 matches the DNA end more closely, so the J call is doubtful. CDR3 length: 15 amino acids. Germline values: CDR1 SGHRS, CDR2 YFSETQ. The CDR3 loop reads CASSLASGRAYEQYF. The CDR3 nucleotides are TGCGCCAGCAGCCTAGCTAGCGGGAGGGCCTACGAGCAGTACTTC.